These T cell receptor beta chains were read from a single sample in a study of blood T cell repertoires in COVID-19. This table comes from immunoSEQ multiplex PCR, and its TCRdb copy is limited to in-frame clones, with some not included. The table lists some 98,000 clones, 70% to 85% of them singletons, with roughly a tenth in the top ten. Sequenced input: peripheral blood. The source is a man aged 65 to 79 with acute or convalescent COVID-19. Both conserved end residues are part of each CDR3. Fields, in order: V gene, clone size, D gene, J gene, CDR3 DNA, CDR3 protein. The D gene is left open where the match is weak. Clone size is shown for a subset of rows, as once, few, many or a class of expanded clone.

TRBV9	.	TRBD2	TRBJ2-1	TGTGCCAGCAGCAGACTAGCGGGGGACAATGAGCAGTTCTTC	CASSRLAGDNEQFF
TRBV6-6	.	TRBD1	TRBJ2-1	TGTGCCAGCACCTTAATGAGGGGGCGCAGAAATGAGCAGTTCTTC	CASTLMRGRRNEQFF
TRBV7-9	.	.	TRBJ2-1	TGTGCCAGCAGCTTAGCGGGGGGAAGAAACAATGAGCAGTTCTTC	CASSLAGGRNNEQFF
TRBV6-2/TRBV6-3	.	TRBD2	TRBJ2-2	TGTGCCAGCAGTTACTCGCTGATAGCGGGAGGTGGGACCGGGGAGCTGTTTTTT	CASSYSLIAGGGTGELFF
TRBV18	few	TRBD1	TRBJ1-1	TGTGCCAGCTCACCCCAAACCAGGGGGACGAACACTGAAGCTTTCTTT	CASSPQTRGTNTEAFF
TRBV4-2	.	TRBD2	TRBJ2-1	TGTGCCAGCAGCCGGGGCTCTAGCGGGCTTTACAATGAGCAGTTCTTC	CASSRGSSGLYNEQFF
TRBV27	.	.	TRBJ1-2	TGTGCCAGCAGGCCACCTCATGGGCAGTTTGATCTAAACGCCTATGGCTACACCTTC	CASRPPHGQFDLNAYGYTF
TRBV19	.	.	TRBJ1-5	TGTGCCAGTAGTATATGGGGCACTAAAAATCAGCCCCAGCATTTT	CASSIWGTKNQPQHF
TRBV19	.	.	TRBJ1-1	TGTGCCAGTAGTATCCGTGGAGGGTATGCTTTCTTT	CASSIRGGYAFF
TRBV28	.	TRBD2	TRBJ2-1	TGTGCCAGCAGAACTAGCGGGGGGAACAATGAGCAGTTCTTC	CASRTSGGNNEQFF
TRBV6-4	.	.	TRBJ2-2	TGTGCCAGCAGTCCGCAGGGCACCGGGGAGCTGTTTTTT	CASSPQGTGELFF
TRBV7-3	.	TRBD2	TRBJ2-1	TGTGCCAGCAGCTTAGGCGGGGGGGCCTACAATGAGCAGTTCTTC	CASSLGGGAYNEQFF
TRBV6-2/TRBV6-3	once	.	TRBJ2-7	TGTGCCAGCAGTTACTCTCCGGGGTTCTACGAGCAGTACTTC	CASSYSPGFYEQYF
TRBV5-1	.	TRBD1	TRBJ1-2	TGCGCCAGCAGCTTGGGAGGGGACAGGAGTAACTATGGCTACACCTTC	CASSLGGDRSNYGYTF
TRBV12-3/TRBV12-4	once	.	TRBJ1-1	TGTGCCAGCAGTTTTCTCGTGAACACTGAAGCTTTCTTT	CASSFLVNTEAFF
TRBV30	.	.	TRBJ2-2	TGTGCCTGGAGCCCAGGCCGTACCGGGGAGCTGTTTTTT	CAWSPGRTGELFF
TRBV27	.	TRBD1	TRBJ2-2	TGTGCCAGCAGGACAGGGGGCACCGGGGAGCTGTTTTTT	CASRTGGTGELFF
TRBV6-6	.	TRBD1	TRBJ1-5	TGTGCCAGCAGTTACTCCCGACAGGGGGATCAGCCCCAGCATTTT	CASSYSRQGDQPQHF
TRBV10-3	.	TRBD1	TRBJ1-2	TGTGCCATCAGTGAGTTACAGGGGACTTATGGCTACACCTTC	CAISELQGTYGYTF
TRBV9	.	TRBD1	TRBJ1-4	TGTGCCAGCAGCGACCGGGACAGGGGGTTAACTAATGAAAAACTGTTTTTT	CASSDRDRGLTNEKLFF
TRBV2	few	TRBD1	TRBJ2-7	TGTGCCAGCAGGGACAGGGTTCGCTACGAGCAGTACTTC	CASRDRVRYEQYF
TRBV19	.	.	TRBJ2-5	TGTGCCAGTAGTATAGCCGCAGGGGAAGAGACCCAGTACTTC	CASSIAAGEETQYF